Described below is a single T cell receptor beta chain sequence and its context. The data stem from a study of blood T cell repertoires in COVID-19. As for the study in general: Whether acute or convalescent, the COVID-19 samples came from the United States, Italy and Spain. The analysed material was cDNA or gDNA that came from T cells, B-cell-depleted T cells, or PBMCs.

This CDR3 comprises 13 residues. CDR1 is SGHRS and CDR2 is YFSETQ in the germline V gene. V dropped 2 bases and J dropped 2 bases, with 6 bases sitting between them. Per the study methods: How many nucleated cells were present was estimated from reference gene primer amplification. Data came from immunoSEQ multiplex PCR; TCRdb stores just in-frame clones and leaves some out. V, J and clone size were drawn from that table, and D and trimming were deduced from the DNA. The repertoire holds roughly 250,000 clones, with about nine tenths as singletons. This TCR was recovered from a man in his 60s who had recovered from COVID-19. The chain couples TRBV5-1 to TRBJ2-3; D uncertain. The sequencing input was peripheral blood. CDR3 loop: CASSFDNTDTQYF. CDR3 DNA: TGCGCCAGCAGCTTTGACAACACAGATACGCAGTATTTT. Full variable domain (remainder filled in from reference TRBV5-1 and TRBJ2-3): KAGVTQTPRYLIKTRGQQVTLSCSPISGHRSVSWYQQTPGQGLQFLFEYFSETQRNKGNFPGRFSGRQFSNSRSEMNVSTLELGDSALYLCASSFDNTDTQYFGPGTRLTVL.